This TCR beta chain was observed in a study of CD8 T cells in Susac syndrome (dated by TCRdb to the late 2010s). The study in broad terms: Repertoire sequencing was used to test whether CD8+ T cell activation and differentiation in Susac syndrome was antigen driven.

RNA was extracted with the RNeasy kit and roughly 0.45 to 1 ug was reverse transcribed using random hexamers. The immunoSEQ multiplex PCR assay, which covers 54 Vbeta and 13 Jbeta segments, was used to amplify TCR beta CDR3 regions. Bias from PCR amplification was corrected by using a synthetic template baseline for primer optimization and for computational correction. The authors processed their data as follows. Reads were annotated to V, D and J genes according to IMGT and were analyzed with immunoSEQ Analyzer, with only productive sequences retained. Clonality was computed as one minus Shannon entropy normalized by log2 of the number of productive unique sequences. For each patient and control, public and private clones were evaluated among the 100 most prevalent clones. Clones were defined as Susac-specific if absent from the healthy and MS cohorts, from around 1,000 published viral clones and from other ImmuneACCESS disease sequences. TCRdb handled the public reads itself, with Q25 trimming in fastp and clone calling in MiXCR, and kept productive beta chains. One record per CDR3 amino acid sequence lists the most common genes and DNA. Here the V and J calls rest on TCRdb's processing, not on the authors' analysis. This sample gives roughly 130,000 distinct CDR3 sequences in total; around 94% of them show up just once. Around 0.12% of the sample is taken by the ten largest.

Peripheral blood CD8+ and CD4+ T cells from healthy donors, Susac syndrome patients and multiple sclerosis patients were profiled using high-throughput TCR beta sequencing. Treatment-naive patients with stable or active relapsing-remitting disease fulfilling revised McDonald criteria were used as multiple sclerosis controls. Bulk CD8+ and CD4+ T cells were purified by magnetic negative isolation, while CD8+ TEMRA cells were enriched using FACS. Blood was drawn into EDTA tubes, processed within 24 hours, and PBMCs were isolated by density gradient centrifugation. PBMCs intended for TCR sequencing were cryopreserved in liquid nitrogen and were subsequently thawed in a 37 degrees C water bath. Purity of sorted or isolated CD4+, CD8+ and CD8+ TEMRA cells was at least 90%. Comment on this clonotype: Its cognate antigen has yet to be identified. Base qualities are not provided; no much larger clone lies one nucleotide away.

The paper as a whole reports these results and caveats: The study acknowledged that relatively few individuals were included in the TCR sequencing and HLA analysis.

The source material was CD4+ T cells from PBMCs. The sequence was collected from a human donor with multiple sclerosis.

The CDR3 region reads CAISGVPGQGINEQFF. The nucleotide sequence is TGTGCCATCAGTGGGGTCCCGGGACAGGGCATCAATGAGCAGTTCTTC. The chain is assembled from TRBV10-3 and TRBJ2-1, with 9 bases in between that match TRBD1. V has 4 bases trimmed and J has 6 bases trimmed; junction bases matching no gene number 10. Its CDR3 holds 16 amino acids, cysteine through phenylalanine. Left in the record is the CDR3 DNA by itself, 48 bases read in frame from the first base. From the germline V gene, CDR1 is ENHRY and CDR2 is SYGVKD.